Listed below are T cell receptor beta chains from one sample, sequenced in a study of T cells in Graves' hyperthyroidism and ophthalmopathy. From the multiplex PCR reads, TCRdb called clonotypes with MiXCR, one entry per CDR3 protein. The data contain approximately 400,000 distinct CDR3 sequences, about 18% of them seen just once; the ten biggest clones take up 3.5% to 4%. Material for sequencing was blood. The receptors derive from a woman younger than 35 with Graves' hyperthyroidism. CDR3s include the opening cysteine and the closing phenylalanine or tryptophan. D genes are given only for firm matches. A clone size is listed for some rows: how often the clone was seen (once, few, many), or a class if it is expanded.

TGTGCCAGCAGCTTACTACCTGGAGCAGGAGGTGCTTTCTTT,CASSLLPGAGGAFF,TRBV7-2,TRBJ1-1,many,NA
TGTGCCAGCAGCACCGGGGACAGCCGATTCTACGAGCAGTACTTC,CASSTGDSRFYEQYF,TRBV9,TRBJ2-7,many,TRBD1
TGTGCCACCAGCAGATCTAGGGGGGATCAGAGACCCCTCCACTTT,CATSRSRGDQRPLHF,TRBV15,TRBJ1-6,many,NA
TGTGCCAGCAGCCAGGGAACCAAAAACATTAAGTACTTC,CASSQGTKNIKYF,TRBV28,TRBJ2-4,many,NA
TGTGCCAGCAGTGAATCTAGCGCCGAGCAGTACTTC,CASSESSAEQYF,TRBV12-3/TRBV12-4,TRBJ2-7,many,NA
TGTGCCAGCAGCTTCACGGCTAGCGGGGGATTCCAAGAGACCCAGTACTTC,CASSFTASGGFQETQYF,TRBV7-8,TRBJ2-5,many,TRBD2
TGTGCCAGCAGCCTGGGGGGCTACCCCTATGGCTACACCTTC,CASSLGGYPYGYTF,TRBV12-3/TRBV12-4,TRBJ1-2,many,NA
TGTGCCAGCAGTTACTTTCCGGTTAGCTATGGCTACACCTTC,CASSYFPVSYGYTF,TRBV6-5,TRBJ1-2,many,NA
TGTGCCACCAGTGATTTGAGGGCAAACCAAGAGACCCAGTACTTC,CATSDLRANQETQYF,TRBV24-1,TRBJ2-5,few,NA
TGTGCCAGCAGCGGACAGGGGTTTGGGTACGAGCAGTACTTC,CASSGQGFGYEQYF,TRBV2,TRBJ2-7,many,TRBD1
TGTGCCAGCAGTTCGACAACTAACTATGGCTACACCTTC,CASSSTTNYGYTF,TRBV6-5,TRBJ1-2,many,NA
TGTGCCAGCAGTTTAGGGTTGGGAACCTCCTCCTACGAGCAGTACTTC,CASSLGLGTSSYEQYF,TRBV27,TRBJ2-7,few,NA
TGTGCCAGCAGCTCCAGGGACGGAGGCTACACCTTC,CASSSRDGGYTF,TRBV7-9,TRBJ1-2,many,NA
TGTGCCAGCAGCATCGGACTAAGAGAGACCCAGTACTTC,CASSIGLRETQYF,TRBV7-2,TRBJ2-5,many,NA
TGTGCCAGCAGTGAACCCAACACGACAGTACTAAACACTGAAGCTTTCTTT,CASSEPNTTVLNTEAFF,TRBV2,TRBJ1-1,many,NA
TGTGCCACCAGTGATTCGGCAGGGCCAAACTCTGGAAACACCATATATTTT,CATSDSAGPNSGNTIYF,TRBV24-1,TRBJ1-3,many,NA
TGTGCCAGCAGTTACCCTAAAAACCGGGACAGGGGGTTACACACCGGGGAGCTGTTTTTT,CASSYPKNRDRGLHTGELFF,TRBV6-2/TRBV6-3,TRBJ2-2,few,TRBD1
TGTGCCAGCAGTACAAAACTAGCGGGAGCGAAAGAGCAGTACTTC,CASSTKLAGAKEQYF,TRBV6-1,TRBJ2-7,NA,TRBD2
TGTGCCAGCAGTCCGACAGGGCCCAAAAACATTCAGTACTTC,CASSPTGPKNIQYF,TRBV12-3/TRBV12-4,TRBJ2-4,many,TRBD1
TGTGCCAGCTCACCGGATACTCTAGCTAACTATGGCTACACCTTC,CASSPDTLANYGYTF,TRBV18,TRBJ1-2,many,NA
TGCAGTGCTAGACCCGGTCACGGACAGAGGGATGGCTACACCTTC,CSARPGHGQRDGYTF,TRBV20-1,TRBJ1-2,many,NA
TGCAGTGCTAGTGATTCCTGGACAGGCTCCCACTCCTACGAGCAGTACTTC,CSASDSWTGSHSYEQYF,TRBV20-1,TRBJ2-7,many,TRBD1
TGTGCCAGCGAGTTTCGGACTGAGGTGGAGACCCAGTACTTC,CASEFRTEVETQYF,TRBV2,TRBJ2-5,NA,NA
TGTGCCAGCAGCTTAGACTCTAACGAGCAGTACTTC,CASSLDSNEQYF,TRBV11-2,TRBJ2-7,NA,NA
TGTGCCAGCAGCTCACAGGGGGCGGACACTGAAGCTTTCTTT,CASSSQGADTEAFF,TRBV13,TRBJ1-1,many,TRBD1
TGTGCCAGCAGACTGGCCCTTAGGGCCGAGCAGTACTTC,CASRLALRAEQYF,TRBV2,TRBJ2-7,many,NA
TGCAGTGCAATACACAGGGGAGACACTGAAGCTTTCTTT,CSAIHRGDTEAFF,TRBV20-1,TRBJ1-1,many,TRBD1
TGTGCCAGCAGTGTCCTCCAGGGGTACTATGGCTACACCTTC,CASSVLQGYYGYTF,TRBV6-1,TRBJ1-2,NA,NA
TGCGCCAGCAGCATGGACGAAAACACTGAAGCTTTCTTT,CASSMDENTEAFF,TRBV5-1,TRBJ1-1,NA,NA
TGTGCCAGCAGCGCCTCACAGGGTACGGAAGGCTACACCTTC,CASSASQGTEGYTF,TRBV9,TRBJ1-2,many,NA
TGTGCCAGCATCCCGACAGGGCGGTTTTTCATGAACACTGAAGCTTTCTTT,CASIPTGRFFMNTEAFF,TRBV19,TRBJ1-1,many,TRBD1
TGTGCCAGCAGTTTCAGGGTGAGGGACACTGAAGCTTTCTTT,CASSFRVRDTEAFF,TRBV28,TRBJ1-1,once,NA
TGCGCCAGCAGCCTCGGGGCAGCGTCGTACCAAGAGACCCAGTACTTC,CASSLGAASYQETQYF,TRBV5-1,TRBJ2-5,many,NA
TGCGCCAGCAGCCAAGAACCCGACAGGGGGCTCAAGTACGAGCAGTACTTC,CASSQEPDRGLKYEQYF,TRBV4-1,TRBJ2-7,many,TRBD1
TGTGCCAGCAGCTTAGATCCAGGACAGGGCATCAATGAGCAGTTCTTC,CASSLDPGQGINEQFF,TRBV11-2,TRBJ2-1,few,TRBD1
TGCAGCGCGGGGACCCCCGGCCAGCCCCAGCATTTT,CSAGTPGQPQHF,TRBV29-1,TRBJ1-5,many,NA
TGTGCCAGCAGCCAGGGACAGAATTCACCCCTCCACTTT,CASSQGQNSPLHF,TRBV7-8,TRBJ1-6,NA,TRBD1
TGTGCCAGCAGCTCAGGGGGCTTGAACACTGAAGCTTTCTTT,CASSSGGLNTEAFF,TRBV28,TRBJ1-1,many,TRBD1
TGTGCCAGCAGTTTAAGGGGGGGTGGGAAAAACATTAAGTACTTC,CASSLRGGGKNIKYF,TRBV12-3/TRBV12-4,TRBJ2-4,many,NA
TGCGCCAGCAGTGAGGCTAGCGGGGCTTCCTACGAGCAGTACTTC,CASSEASGASYEQYF,TRBV10-1,TRBJ2-7,many,TRBD2
TGTGCCAGCAGCTACTACGTTGGCAGCACCTATAATTCACCCCTCCACTTT,CASSYYVGSTYNSPLHF,TRBV6-5,TRBJ1-6,many,NA
TGTGCCAGCAGCAAAGGGGCGCGGGGAGAGACCCAGTACTTC,CASSKGARGETQYF,TRBV7-3,TRBJ2-5,many,NA
TGTGCCAGCAGAGAAACAGGGCGACACGGGGCTTTCTTT,CASRETGRHGAFF,TRBV7-9,TRBJ1-1,NA,NA
TGTGCCAGTACAGGGGGCGCGTATGAGACCCAGTACTTC,CASTGGAYETQYF,TRBV6-1,TRBJ2-5,many,TRBD1
TGTGCCAGCAGTGAGGGTAGCGGGGGGGCAGATACGCAGTATTTT,CASSEGSGGADTQYF,TRBV6-4,TRBJ2-3,many,TRBD2
TGTGCCAGCAGTGTTAGCAGGGCCCCTGGGGCCAACGTCCTGACTTTC,CASSVSRAPGANVLTF,TRBV6-1,TRBJ2-6,many,NA
TGCGCCAGCAGCTTGGCCGGGACAGCTTCCTACGAGCAGTACTTC,CASSLAGTASYEQYF,TRBV5-1,TRBJ2-7,many,TRBD1
TGTGCCAGCAGCGTAGCAGGGGGTTCCCACGAGCAGTACTTC,CASSVAGGSHEQYF,TRBV9,TRBJ2-7,NA,TRBD1
TGTGCCAGCAGTTTACGGACAGGTATTACCTACGAGCAGTACTTC,CASSLRTGITYEQYF,TRBV28,TRBJ2-7,NA,TRBD1
TGTGCCAGCAGTTTTAGGGCCCAGGGCAATCAGCCCCAGCATTTT,CASSFRAQGNQPQHF,TRBV28,TRBJ1-5,many,NA
TGTGCCAGCAGTCCGGGGCTTCTTAGGGAGACCCAGTACTTC,CASSPGLLRETQYF,TRBV6-5,TRBJ2-5,many,NA
TGTGCCAGCAGTCACCCTGACAGGTACCCCTATGGCTACACCTTC,CASSHPDRYPYGYTF,TRBV12-3/TRBV12-4,TRBJ1-2,many,NA